These 32 T cell receptor beta chains came from one sample sequenced in a study of Ad26.COV2.S vaccination and SARS-CoV-2 variants. Clones were read by immunoSEQ multiplex PCR, and TCRdb kept only the in-frame ones, dropping some. Of over 110,000 clones in the sample, 75% to 90% were seen once. Source: peripheral blood, taken after recovery from COVID-19. Every receptor here comes from a human donor who had recovered from COVID-19.

This chain joins TRBV5-5 and TRBJ2-2; possibly TRBD1 for D (7 bases). The CDR3 extends over 15 amino acids. The germline V gene encodes CDR1 SGHKS and CDR2 YYEKEE (reference sequence). Trimming cost V 5 bases and J 0 bases, with 11 bases left between them. The CDR3 bases are TGTGCCAGCAGAACAGGGGACTCGAACACCGGGGAGCTGTTTTTT. It translates to CASRTGDSNTGELFF.

The CDR3 nucleotides read TGTGCCTGGAGTGGCAGATACTATGGCTACACCTTC. Protein: CAWSGRYYGYTF. V and J are TRBV30 and TRBJ1-2, with D unclear. The germline V gene encodes CDR1 GTSNPN and CDR2 SVGIG (reference sequence). This CDR3 has 12 residues. Trimming took 1 base from V and 3 from J, leaving 6 bases between them.

This clone was picked up one time. The rearrangement uses TRBV5-1 and TRBJ1-2; the match to TRBD1 covers 9 bases. The CDR3 is 15 amino acids. Germline lookup yields CDR1 SGHRS and CDR2 YFSETQ. The V and J ends lost 4 bases and 6 bases, in that order; junction bases with no gene match: 10. The CDR3 is CASSPGGTGFNGYTF. CDR3 in DNA: TGCGCCAGCAGCCCGGGGGGGACAGGGTTTAATGGCTACACCTTC.

This chain uses TRBV30 with TRBJ2-2, with D uncertain. The CDR3 sequence is 11 residues long. V shed 0 bases and J shed 6 bases, with 2 bases lying between them. The germline gives CDR1 GTSNPN, CDR2 SVGIG (reference sequence). The CDR3 DNA is TGTGCCTGGAGTGTAGCCGGGGAGCTGTTTTTT. Encoded protein: CAWSVAGELFF.

This clone was observed a single time. V and J are TRBV5-5 and TRBJ1-5; no reliable D call. V lost 0 bases and J 7 bases, leaving 8 bases between the germline ends. This CDR3 has 13 amino acids. Germline V CDR1 and CDR2: SGHKS, YYEKEE (reference sequence). The CDR3 loop is CASSLELVQPQHF. CDR3 sequence (DNA): TGTGCCAGCAGCTTGGAATTGGTCCAGCCCCAGCATTTT.

The genes are TRBV28 and TRBJ1-1; TRBD1 aligns across 8 bases. This CDR3 region has 13 residues. V dropped 7 bases and J dropped 7; count of bases not matched to a gene: 8. Germline CDR1 is MDHEN and CDR2 is SYDVKM. The CDR3, as DNA: TGTGCCAGCAAGGACAGGGAATTTGGTGAAGCTTTCTTT. Translation gives CASKDREFGEAFF.

The sample holds a few counts of this clone. The chain couples TRBV2 to TRBJ2-2; D remains unclear. The CDR3 has 15 residues. Deletions cut 6 bases from V and 1 base from J, with 12 bases between. Germline V CDR1 and CDR2: SNHLY, FYNNEI. DNA of the CDR3: TGTGCCAGCAGCGTTAACCAGGTGAACACCGGGGAGCTGTTTTTT. Protein sequence: CASSVNQVNTGELFF.

In DNA, the CDR3 is TGTGCCAGCAGCTTAGGACAGGTGGACGGCGGGCAGTACTTC. Its protein is CASSLGQVDGGQYF. The genes are TRBV9 and TRBJ2-7, with 7 bases lining up with TRBD1. Trimming cost V 4 bases and J 9 bases; bases outside gene matches: 13. Germline V gives CDR1 SGDLS, CDR2 YYNGEE. The CDR3 length is 14 residues.

This rearrangement joins TRBV7-8 to TRBJ1-4; D may be TRBD1 (5 bases). Germline V gene lookup returns CDR1 SGHVS and CDR2 FQNEAQ. With 1 base removed from V and 5 bases from J, the gap between germline ends came to 17 bases. The length of the CDR3 is 17 residues. The CDR3 sequence is CASSLGRQGPANEKLFF. The CDR3 bases are TGTGCCAGCAGCTTAGGACGTCAGGGCCCGGCGAATGAAAAACTGTTTTTT. The full variable domain, in which reference TRBV7-8 and TRBJ1-4 provide the parts outside the CDR3, is GAGVSQSPRYKVAKRGQDVALRCDPISGHVSLFWYQQALGQGPEFLTYFQNEAQLDKSGLPSDRFFAERPEGSVSTLKIQRTQQEDSAVYLCASSLGRQGPANEKLFFGSGTQLSVL.

The chain has TRBV13 and TRBJ2-3; no definite D call. Germline V CDR1 and CDR2: PRHDT, FYEKMQ (reference sequence). V was cut by 0 bases and J by 2 bases, with 9 bases left in between. The CDR3 is 15 amino acids. The CDR3 coding sequence is TGTGCCAGCAGCTTAGGCCGGGTAGCCACAGATACGCAGTATTTT. It specifies CASSLGRVATDTQYF.

This clone was detected only once. This rearrangement joins TRBV21-1 to TRBJ2-7; no DNA check was done on the table's D call, TRBD2. TRBV21-1 is labeled a pseudogene. The CDR3 contains 13 residues. This chain's CDR3 is CASSKGRRGEQYF. CDR3 nucleotide sequence: TGTGCCAGCAGCAAAGGCCGGCGGGGGGAGCAGTACTTC.

The chain combines TRBV24-1 with TRBJ2-3, with 9 bases fitting TRBD2. Trimming cost V 5 bases and J 2 bases; bases outside gene matches: 7. The CDR3 sequence is 16 residues long. Per the germline V gene, CDR1 is KGHDR and CDR2 is SFDVKD. The CDR3 is CATSVPSGVDTDTQYF. In DNA form, the CDR3 reads TGTGCCACCAGTGTCCCTAGCGGGGTGGACACAGATACGCAGTATTTT.

This chain connects TRBV5-1 to TRBJ2-7, with 9 bases that match TRBD1. The length of the CDR3 is 13 residues. Germline-derived CDR1 and CDR2 are SGHRS and YFSETQ. Losses at the gene ends were 4 bases for V and 5 bases for J; bases not matched to a gene: 4. CDR3 amino acids: CASSPWTGDEQYF. Written as DNA, the CDR3 is TGCGCCAGCAGCCCTTGGACAGGGGACGAGCAGTACTTC.

The chain combines TRBV4-2 with TRBJ2-3, with D possibly matching TRBD2 (7 bases). CDR1 LGHNA and CDR2 YNFKEQ come from the germline V gene. This CDR3 comprises 14 residues. V lost 3 bases and J 4 bases, leaving 11 bases between the germline ends. The DNA of the CDR3 is TGTGCCAGCAGCCAGGGCGGGGGCCCAGATACGCAGTATTTT. Its protein product is CASSQGGGPDTQYF.

The V gene is TRBV6-2 or TRBV6-3, the J gene TRBJ2-7; 12 bases fit TRBD2. V was pared by 6 bases and J by 6 bases, with 15 bases of the junction left unmatched. This CDR3 is built from 17 residues. Germline V gene lookup returns CDR1 MNHEY and CDR2 SVGEGT. CDR3 in DNA: TGTGCCAGCAGCCCTGTCGGGAAAAGGGGACTAGCGGGCGAGCAGTACTTC. It is translated as CASSPVGKRGLAGEQYF.

The CDR3 here is CASSHSTGGNRETQYF. The CDR3 nucleotides are TGCGCCAGCAGCCACTCGACAGGGGGTAACCGGGAGACCCAGTACTTC. The V call is TRBV4-3, the J call TRBJ2-5; 9 bases line up with TRBD1. From germline, CDR1 is LGHNA and CDR2 YSLEER. J was trimmed by 5 bases and V by 3 bases; bases with no gene match: 10. The CDR3 length is 16 residues.

This rearrangement joins TRBV5-1 to TRBJ1-1, with D uncertain. V lost 1 base and J 6 bases, leaving 10 bases between the germline ends. The CDR3 length is 13 residues. Per the germline V gene, CDR1 is SGHRS and CDR2 is YFSETQ. The CDR3 spells CASSLIRASEAFF. In DNA form, the CDR3 reads TGCGCCAGCAGCTTGATCCGGGCCTCTGAAGCTTTCTTT.

This clone was counted between two and nine times. The chain employs TRBV4-3 and TRBJ1-5; D is uncertain. The germline V and J ends were trimmed by 0 bases and 5 bases, with 11 bases remaining between them. This CDR3 region has 15 residues. Per the germline V gene, CDR1 is LGHNA and CDR2 is YSLEER. The CDR3 reads CASSQDWGLDQPQHF. The DNA of the CDR3 is TGCGCCAGCAGCCAAGACTGGGGTTTGGATCAGCCCCAGCATTTT.

This clone has a single count. The chain recombines TRBV10-3 with TRBJ2-3, with 7 bases fitting TRBD2. CDR3 length: 16 residues. Germline CDR1 is ENHRY and CDR2 is SYGVKD. V trimming: 2 bases; J trimming: 1 base; junction bases outside the gene matches: 6. The CDR3: CAISERGGGGTDTQYF. The DNA of the CDR3 is TGTGCCATCAGTGAGAGGGGCGGGGGAGGCACAGATACGCAGTATTTT.

The chain links TRBV18 to TRBJ2-3; 9 bases align to TRBD1. The CDR3 extends over 15 amino acids. Germline assignment: CDR1 KGHSH and CDR2 LQKENI. V trimming: 3 bases; J trimming: 9 bases; junction bases outside the gene matches: 10. This CDR3 is CASSPPGQGGGTQYF. In DNA, the CDR3 is TGTGCCAGCTCACCTCCGGGACAGGGAGGTGGAACGCAGTATTTT.

In the case of this clone: In the same sample, other DNA sequences code for this CDR3. For the CDR3, the DNA is TGTGCCAGCAGTTTAGGCAATGAAAAACTGTTTTTT. Translated: CASSLGNEKLFF. This chain connects TRBV28 to TRBJ1-4; D is undetermined. The CDR3 is made up of 12 amino acids. Deletions cut 2 bases from V and 5 bases from J, with 3 bases between. Germline loops: CDR1 MDHEN, CDR2 SYDVKM.

The chain carries TRBV13 and TRBJ1-2; D is unclear. The CDR3 has 16 amino acids. In germline, CDR1 is PRHDT, CDR2 FYEKMQ (reference sequence). Trimming stripped 4 bases from V and 4 bases from J, with 19 bases between. The CDR3 loop is CASSYTGSQDVYGYTF. The CDR3 DNA reads TGTGCCAGCAGCTATACCGGGAGCCAGGACGTCTATGGCTACACCTTC.

The chain carries TRBV6-5 and TRBJ1-1; a possible D gene is TRBD1 (5 bases). In germline, CDR1 is MNHEY, CDR2 SVGAGI. Trimming took 2 bases from V and 4 from J, leaving 17 bases between them. The CDR3 is 16 residues long. CDR3 coding DNA: TGTGCCAGCAGTTACCCTGGGGCGGGCGGCGGCACTGAAGCTTTCTTT. The encoded protein is CASSYPGAGGGTEAFF.

The V and J genes are TRBV7-9 and TRBJ2-5; either TRBD1 or TRBD2 may fit D (5 bases each). V lost 5 bases and J 5 bases, leaving 18 bases between the germline ends. This CDR3 comprises 15 residues. Germline CDR1 reads SEHNR; CDR2 reads FQNEAQ (reference sequence). The CDR3 loop is CASSGSYGTSETQYF. The DNA for the CDR3 is TGTGCCAGCAGCGGAAGCTACGGGACGTCGGAGACCCAGTACTTC.

This clone was counted only a few times. V is TRBV7-9 and J is TRBJ1-2; D remains ambiguous. The V and J ends lost 0 bases and 4 bases respectively, with 12 bases between them. This CDR3 contains 15 residues. CDR1 and CDR2 from the germline V gene are SEHNR and FQNEAQ (reference sequence). This CDR3 is CASSLAPVWIYGYTF. The DNA of the CDR3 is TGTGCCAGCAGCTTAGCCCCGGTATGGATCTATGGCTACACCTTC.

This chain uses TRBV5-1 with TRBJ1-2, with TRBD1 as a possible D gene (6 bases). V dropped 0 bases and J dropped 8 bases, with 17 bases sitting between them. The CDR3 covers 15 residues. Germline loops: CDR1 SGHRS, CDR2 YFSETQ. The CDR3 DNA reads as TGCGCCAGCAGCTTGGCCATCCAGGGGCGTGGAGGCTACACCTTC. Amino acid sequence: CASSLAIQGRGGYTF.

The chain has TRBV24-1 and TRBJ2-2; D assignment may be TRBD1 or TRBD2 (6 bases each). This CDR3 spans 12 amino acids. V was shortened by 7 bases and J by 12 bases, with 14 bases between the two germline ends. The germline V gene encodes CDR1 KGHDR and CDR2 SFDVKD. Written as DNA, the CDR3 is TGTGCCACCAGGGGGGGCGGAGATCAGCTGTTTTTT. Translation: CATRGGGDQLFF.

V and J are TRBV30 and TRBJ2-1; D unresolved. The CDR3 covers 14 residues. Germline V gene data show CDR1 as GTSNPN and CDR2 as SVGIG (reference sequence). The V gene lost 2 bases and the J gene lost 9 bases, with 17 bases spanning the gap. The CDR3 spells CAWSNRLLDGEQFF. The CDR3 region has the DNA TGTGCCTGGAGTAACAGACTCCTAGATGGTGAGCAGTTCTTC.

The genes are TRBV20-1 and TRBJ1-2; 7 positions match TRBD1. V shed 3 bases, J shed 4 bases, and the junction held 8 bases outside the gene matches. Per germline, CDR1 DFQATT and CDR2 SNEGSKA (reference sequence). The CDR3 is made up of 14 amino acids. CDR3 in DNA: TGCAGTGCTAGTCGACAGGGATTGGGCTATGGCTACACCTTC. This translates into CSASRQGLGYGYTF.

This rearrangement joins TRBV19 to TRBJ1-4; 10 bases line up with TRBD1. With 3 bases clipped from V and 6 bases from J, the junction kept 10 bases outside the gene matches. This CDR3 region has 17 residues. Germline CDR1 is LNHDA and CDR2 is SQIVND (reference sequence). CDR3 protein: CASSITGTGATYEKLFF. Here the CDR3 DNA reads TGTGCCAGTAGTATTACCGGGACAGGGGCGACATATGAAAAACTGTTTTTT.

The genes are TRBV28 and TRBJ1-4; D gene unclear. The V and J ends lost 2 bases and 8 bases respectively, with 12 bases between them. CDR1 is MDHEN, CDR2 SYDVKM, per germline. The CDR3 consists of 14 residues. CDR3 sequence: CASSLGRVGEKLFF. The CDR3 bases are TGTGCCAGCAGTTTAGGGAGGGTCGGAGAAAAACTGTTTTTT.

The V gene is TRBV30, the J gene TRBJ2-5; tentatively, D is TRBD2 (6 bases). CDR3 length: 14 amino acids. V lost 3 bases and J 4 bases, leaving 15 bases between the germline ends. Germline CDR1 is GTSNPN and CDR2 is SVGIG (reference sequence). The chain's CDR3 is CAWRTGGKRETQYF. The DNA for the CDR3 is TGTGCCTGGAGGACCGGGGGTAAACGAGAGACCCAGTACTTC.